These 17 T cell receptor beta chains came from one sample sequenced in a study of long-term antiretroviral therapy in people with HIV. A v3.0 immunoSEQ assay was performed at survey level. Assay used: immunoSEQ multiplex PCR; TCRdb lists only in-frame clones, some missing. The sample shows 16,000 or so clones, 80% to 90% of them seen only once. The starting material was unsorted PBMCs, obtained 0.5 years after starting antiretroviral therapy. These receptors were taken from a woman between 40 and 55 years old with HIV.

V usage is TRBV19 and J usage is TRBJ2-1; D gene unclear. The CDR3 contains 11 residues. The V gene lost 7 bases and the J gene lost 7 bases, with 8 bases spanning the gap. CDR1 and CDR2 from the germline V gene are LNHDA and SQIVND (reference sequence). CDR3 nucleotide sequence: TGTGCCAGTACGTGGGCTAATGAGCAGTTCTTC. Translation: CASTWANEQFF.

This clone was counted between two and nine times. The chain links TRBV6-5 to TRBJ1-2; D uncertain. V was pared by 2 bases and J by 2 bases, with 6 bases between. The CDR3 is made up of 13 amino acids. Germline V CDR1 and CDR2: MNHEY, SVGAGI. The CDR3 is CASSYGGNYGYTF. The CDR3 DNA sequence: TGTGCCAGCAGTTACGGAGGGAACTATGGCTACACCTTC.

This clone was detected only a few times. This chain uses TRBV13 with TRBJ1-3, with a weak D call TRBD1 (6 bases). V was clipped by 5 bases and J by 5 bases, with 19 bases between them. Germline V lookup: CDR1 PRHDT, CDR2 FYEKMQ (reference sequence). The CDR3 contains 16 residues. CDR3 coding DNA: TGTGCCAGCAGCGCACAATGGGGGGCTCTGAGAAACACCATATATTTT. Amino acids: CASSAQWGALRNTIYF. The whole variable domain, filled in from reference TRBV13 and TRBJ1-3, reads AAGVIQSPRHLIKEKRETATLKCYPIPRHDTVYWYQQGPGQDPQFLISFYEKMQSDKGSIPDRFSAQQFSDYHSELNMSSLELGDSALYFCASSAQWGALRNTIYFGEGSWLTVV.

The chain links TRBV2 to TRBJ1-1; the D is unclear. Germline assignment: CDR1 SNHLY and CDR2 FYNNEI. The CDR3 covers 15 residues. With 1 base removed from V and 6 bases from J, the gap between germline ends came to 15 bases. The CDR3 sequence is CASSEGWRATSEAFF. CDR3 nucleotides: TGTGCCAGCAGTGAAGGCTGGAGGGCAACGTCTGAAGCTTTCTTT.

The J gene is TRBJ2-1, the V gene TRBV27; 8 nucleotides line up with TRBD1. The CDR3 consists of 14 residues. Germline CDR1 reads MNHEY; CDR2 reads SMNVEV (reference sequence). V trimming: 2 bases; J trimming: 8 bases; junction bases outside the gene matches: 5. In DNA form, the CDR3 reads TGTGCCAGCAGTTTACAGGGGGCGATCGATGAGCAGTTCTTC. Translated: CASSLQGAIDEQFF.

This clone was counted a few times. V gene TRBV29-1 combines with J gene TRBJ2-7, with 8 bases identical to TRBD1. Trimming removed 3 bases from V and 3 bases from J; junction bases left unmatched: 16. CDR1 SQVTM and CDR2 ANQGSEA come from the germline V gene. The CDR3 is 17 amino acids. The CDR3 sequence: CSVEPVSQGASLYEQYF. The CDR3 DNA reads TGCAGCGTTGAGCCGGTTAGTCAGGGGGCGAGTCTCTACGAGCAGTACTTC.

CDR3 DNA: TGTGCCAGTCGGGGGGACATGAACACTGAAGCTTTCTTT. This codes for CASRGDMNTEAFF. V and J are TRBV19 and TRBJ1-1; TRBD1 might be the D (6 bases). The V end was cut by 8 bases, the J end by 0 bases, with 10 bases between. Germline values: CDR1 LNHDA, CDR2 SQIVND (reference sequence). The CDR3 extends over 13 amino acids.

This clone was seen more than once but under ten times. The chain couples TRBV28 to TRBJ2-7, with a weak D call TRBD2 (6 bases). CDR1 and CDR2 from the germline V gene are MDHEN and SYDVKM. V dropped 3 bases and J dropped 2 bases, with 8 bases sitting between them. The CDR3 contains 13 residues. The CDR3 DNA is TGTGCCAGCAGTTTCGCGGGAACCTACGAGCAGTACTTC. Protein: CASSFAGTYEQYF.

This clone was counted once. The chain links TRBV4-3 to TRBJ2-3; the D gene is possibly TRBD2 (6 bases). V lost 1 base to trimming and J lost 3 bases, with 11 bases between them. Germline-derived CDR1 and CDR2 are LGHNA and YSLEER. The CDR3 runs 15 residues. This CDR3 reads CASSQAGERTDTQYF. The CDR3, as DNA: TGCGCCAGCAGCCAAGCGGGAGAGCGGACAGATACGCAGTATTTT.

This clone was seen more than once but under ten times. This chain connects TRBV7-9 to TRBJ1-5, with D possibly TRBD1 on 5 matching bases. The V gene's germline CDR1 is SEHNR and CDR2 FQNEAQ (reference sequence). V lost 2 bases to trimming and J lost 9 bases, with 8 bases between them. This CDR3 comprises 12 residues. For the CDR3, the DNA is TGTGCCAGCAGCTTACAGGGAAGGCCCCAGCATTTT. Amino acids: CASSLQGRPQHF. Full variable domain (remainder filled in from reference TRBV7-9 and TRBJ1-5): DTGVSQNPRHKITKRGQNVTFRCDPISEHNRLYWYRQTLGQGPEFLTYFQNEAQLEKSRLLSDRFSAERPKGSFSTLEIQRTEQGDSAMYLCASSLQGRPQHFGDGTRLSIL.

This clone was observed once. The rearrangement uses TRBV28 and TRBJ1-6, with 7 nucleotides matching TRBD1. The CDR3 is 15 residues long. Germline V CDR1 and CDR2: MDHEN, SYDVKM. J was trimmed by 8 bases and V by 4 bases; bases with no gene match: 8. CDR3 residues: CASSSYRGRDSPLHF. Written as DNA, the CDR3 is TGTGCCAGCAGTTCTTACAGGGGTAGGGATTCACCCCTCCACTTT.

The sample holds one count of this clone. V usage is TRBV5-1 and J usage is TRBJ1-4; unclear D gene. This CDR3 is 14 amino acids long. Germline V CDR1 and CDR2: SGHRS, YFSETQ. Trimming cost V 0 bases and J 5 bases, with 8 bases left between them. The DNA of the CDR3 is TGCGCCAGCAGCTTGGTTCCAGGCAATGAAAAACTGTTTTTT. Encoded protein: CASSLVPGNEKLFF.

This clone was picked up one time. The chain joins TRBV7-9 to TRBJ1-1; D is perhaps TRBD1 (6 bases). CDR1 is SEHNR, CDR2 FQNEAQ, per germline (reference sequence). V was cut by 4 bases and J by 5 bases, with 8 bases left in between. The CDR3 covers 12 residues. As DNA, the CDR3 is TGTGCCAGCAGCTCCACAGGGACTGAAGCTTTCTTT. Encoded protein: CASSSTGTEAFF.

The chain recombines TRBV6-6 with TRBJ2-7; 9 positions agree with TRBD1. J lost 4 bases, V lost 7 bases, and 5 bases had no gene match. The CDR3 totals 13 residues. Germline CDR1 is MNHNY and CDR2 is SVGAGI (reference sequence). DNA of the CDR3: TGTGCCAGCACGCGGGACAGGGCTTACGAGCAGTACTTC. Amino acids: CASTRDRAYEQYF.

The chain carries TRBV5-1 and TRBJ1-1; D might be TRBD1 (5 bases). Germline lookup yields CDR1 SGHRS and CDR2 YFSETQ. V was cut by 4 bases and J by 0 bases, with 13 bases left in between. CDR3 length: 15 amino acids. The CDR3 coding sequence is TGCGCCAGCAGCCGCTCCGGGACCTTGAACACTGAAGCTTTCTTT. Translating it yields CASSRSGTLNTEAFF.

The rearrangement uses TRBV5-1 and TRBJ2-6, with 7 bases fitting TRBD1. The germline gives CDR1 SGHRS, CDR2 YFSETQ. The V gene end was trimmed by 0 bases and the J gene end by 2 bases; junction bases not matched to a gene: 2. The CDR3 has 16 residues. The CDR3 DNA sequence: TGCGCCAGCAGCTTGGGCAGGGGGACTGGGGCCAACGTCCTGACTTTC. Protein: CASSLGRGTGANVLTF.

This chain uses TRBV28 with TRBJ1-2; D unresolved. The CDR3 totals 12 residues. V was cut by 3 bases and J by 4 bases, with 6 bases left in between. Germline V lookup: CDR1 MDHEN, CDR2 SYDVKM. The CDR3 here is CASSFQSYGYTF. DNA of the CDR3: TGTGCCAGCAGTTTCCAGAGCTATGGCTACACCTTC.